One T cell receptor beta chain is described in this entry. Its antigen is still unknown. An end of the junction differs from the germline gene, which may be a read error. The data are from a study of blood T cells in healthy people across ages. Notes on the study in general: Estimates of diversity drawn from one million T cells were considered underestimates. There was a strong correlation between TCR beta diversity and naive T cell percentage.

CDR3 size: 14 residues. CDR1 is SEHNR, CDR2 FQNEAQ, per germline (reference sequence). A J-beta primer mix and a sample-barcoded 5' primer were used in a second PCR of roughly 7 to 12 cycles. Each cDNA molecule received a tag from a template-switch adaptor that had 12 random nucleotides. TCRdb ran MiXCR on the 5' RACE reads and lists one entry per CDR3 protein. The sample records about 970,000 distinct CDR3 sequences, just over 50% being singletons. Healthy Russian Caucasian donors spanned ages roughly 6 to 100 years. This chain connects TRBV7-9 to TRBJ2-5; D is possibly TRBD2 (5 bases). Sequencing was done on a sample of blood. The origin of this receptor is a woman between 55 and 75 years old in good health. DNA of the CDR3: TGTGCCAGCAGCTTAGCAGCGGACCAAGGGACCCAGTACTTC. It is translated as CASSLAADQGTQYF.